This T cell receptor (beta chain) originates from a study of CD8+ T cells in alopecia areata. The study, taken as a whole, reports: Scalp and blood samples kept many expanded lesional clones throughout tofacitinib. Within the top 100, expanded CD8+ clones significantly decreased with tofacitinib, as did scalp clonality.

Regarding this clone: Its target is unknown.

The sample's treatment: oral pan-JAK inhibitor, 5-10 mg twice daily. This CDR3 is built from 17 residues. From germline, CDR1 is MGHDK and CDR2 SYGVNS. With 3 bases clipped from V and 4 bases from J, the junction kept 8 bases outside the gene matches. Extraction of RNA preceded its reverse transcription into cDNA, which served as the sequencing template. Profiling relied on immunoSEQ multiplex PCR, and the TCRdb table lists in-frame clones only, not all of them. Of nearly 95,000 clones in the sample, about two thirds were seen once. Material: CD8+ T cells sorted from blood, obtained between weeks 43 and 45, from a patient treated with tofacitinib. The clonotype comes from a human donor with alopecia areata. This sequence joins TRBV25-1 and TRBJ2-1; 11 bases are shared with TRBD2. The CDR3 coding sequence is TGTGCCAGCAGTGATCAGTCTAGCGGGGGGATATACAATGAGCAGTTCTTC. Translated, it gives CASSDQSSGGIYNEQFF.